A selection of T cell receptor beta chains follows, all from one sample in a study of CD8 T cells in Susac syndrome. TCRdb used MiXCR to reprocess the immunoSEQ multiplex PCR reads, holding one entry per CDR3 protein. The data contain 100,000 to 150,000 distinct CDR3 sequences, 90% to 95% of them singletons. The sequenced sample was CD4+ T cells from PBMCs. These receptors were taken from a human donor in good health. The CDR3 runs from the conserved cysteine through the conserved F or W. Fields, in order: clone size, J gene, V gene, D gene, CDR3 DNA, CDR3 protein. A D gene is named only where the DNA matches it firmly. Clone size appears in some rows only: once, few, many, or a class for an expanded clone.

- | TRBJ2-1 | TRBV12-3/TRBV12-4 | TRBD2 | TGTGCCAGCAGTTGGGGACTACCGCAGTTCTTC | CASSWGLPQFF
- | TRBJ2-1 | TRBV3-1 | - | TGTGCCAGCAGCCGCACTGAGGGCTACAATGAGCAGTTCTTC | CASSRTEGYNEQFF
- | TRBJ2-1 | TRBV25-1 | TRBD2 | TGTGCCAGCAGTGAGGAGCGGGGGGTTTACAATGAGCAGTTCTTC | CASSEERGVYNEQFF
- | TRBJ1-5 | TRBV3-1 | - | TGTGCCAGCAGCCAAGGAGCGGGTCCGCCCCAGCATTTT | CASSQGAGPPQHF
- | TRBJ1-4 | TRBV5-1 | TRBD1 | TGCGCCAGCAGCTTGGGGGGGACAGGACGAGATGAAAAACTGTTTTTT | CASSLGGTGRDEKLFF
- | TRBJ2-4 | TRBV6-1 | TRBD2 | TGTGCCAGCAGTGAAACGGCGGGAGGATCGAAAAACATTCAGTACTTC | CASSETAGGSKNIQYF
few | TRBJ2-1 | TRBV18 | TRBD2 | TGTGCCAGCTCTCCGGGACTAGTAGCCTACAATGAGCAGTTCTTC | CASSPGLVAYNEQFF
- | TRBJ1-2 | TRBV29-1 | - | TGCAGCGTTGTATCAGAAAACTATGGCTACACCTTC | CSVVSENYGYTF
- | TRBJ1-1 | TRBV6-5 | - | TGTGCCAGCAGTTACTCGATGGGGGCCGCGAAGCGTATCACTGAAGCTTTCTTT | CASSYSMGAAKRITEAFF
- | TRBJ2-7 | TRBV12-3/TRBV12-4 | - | TGTGCCAGCAGCCCTATCGGTATTCGGGCCTACGAGCAGTACTTC | CASSPIGIRAYEQYF
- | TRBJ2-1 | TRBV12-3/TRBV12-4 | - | TGTGCCAGCAGTTTATCGGGGGAAGGGAATGAGCAGTTCTTC | CASSLSGEGNEQFF
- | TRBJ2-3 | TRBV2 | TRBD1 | TGTGCCAGCATTCAGGACAGGCACACAGATACGCAGTATTTT | CASIQDRHTDTQYF
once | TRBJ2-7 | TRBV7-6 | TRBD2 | TGTGCCAGCAGCTTATCGTCGACTAGCGGAGCCAGCTCCTACGAGCAGTACTTC | CASSLSSTSGASSYEQYF
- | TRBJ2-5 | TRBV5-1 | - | TGCGCCAGCAGCCGGGGCACAGTCCAAGAGACCCAGTACTTC | CASSRGTVQETQYF
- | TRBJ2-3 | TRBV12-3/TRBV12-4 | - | TGTGCCAGCAGATTCTCCGGGGGCACAGATACGCAGTATTTT | CASRFSGGTDTQYF
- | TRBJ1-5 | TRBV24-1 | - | TGTGCCACCAGTGTAGGCAGCAATCAGCCCCAGCATTTT | CATSVGSNQPQHF
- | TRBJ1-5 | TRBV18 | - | TGTGCCAGCTCGTACGGGAGTACTAGCAATCAGCCCCAGCATTTT | CASSYGSTSNQPQHF
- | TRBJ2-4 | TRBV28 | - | TGTGCCAGCAGTTCCTCGCCTGGGGGAAACATTCAGTACTTC | CASSSSPGGNIQYF
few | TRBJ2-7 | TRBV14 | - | TGTGCCAGCAGCCAAGATCGGGGAACCTACGAGCAGTACTTC | CASSQDRGTYEQYF
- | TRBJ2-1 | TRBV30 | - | TGTGCCTGGAGTCCACGAGGGAATGAGCAGTTCTTC | CAWSPRGNEQFF
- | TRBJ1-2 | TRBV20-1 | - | TGCAGTGCTAGGAATAGTCAGGACCGGGATGGCTACACCTTC | CSARNSQDRDGYTF
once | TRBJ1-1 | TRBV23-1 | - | TGCGCCAGCAGTCAAGGGGGGACCGGGAGAGAAGCTTTCTTT | CASSQGGTGREAFF
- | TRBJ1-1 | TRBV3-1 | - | TGTGCCAGCAGCCAAGGTCCCCCCCCTGAAGCTTTCTTT | CASSQGPPPEAFF
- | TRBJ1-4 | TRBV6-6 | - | TGTGCCAGCAGTTACTCGAGAACGGATAATGAAAAACTGTTTTTT | CASSYSRTDNEKLFF
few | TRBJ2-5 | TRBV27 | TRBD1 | TGTGCCAGCAGTTCTGGGACAGGGGGAGTGGAGACCCAGTACTTC | CASSSGTGGVETQYF
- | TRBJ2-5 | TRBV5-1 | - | TGCGCCAGCAGGAGTGTGGGAACCCAAGAGACCCAGTACTTC | CASRSVGTQETQYF
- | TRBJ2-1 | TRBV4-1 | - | TGCGCCAGCAGCCACCCGCAAGGACGGGAGCAGTTCTTC | CASSHPQGREQFF
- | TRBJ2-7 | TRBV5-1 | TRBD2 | TGCGCCAGCAGCAACGGACTAGCGGGAGGCGAGCAGTACTTC | CASSNGLAGGEQYF
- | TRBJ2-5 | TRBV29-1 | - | TGCAGCGTTGAGATGCGTCTAAGAGAGACCCAGTACTTC | CSVEMRLRETQYF
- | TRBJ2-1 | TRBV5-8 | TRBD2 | TGTGCCAGCAGCTTGGCGATCACTAGCGGGGGTTTTAGCTCCTACAATGAGCAGTTCTTC | CASSLAITSGGFSSYNEQFF
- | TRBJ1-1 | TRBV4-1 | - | TGCGCCAGCAGGCGAGCAGAGAACACTGAAGCTTTCTTT | CASRRAENTEAFF
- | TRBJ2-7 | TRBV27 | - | TGTGCCAGCAGTTTCTCAGGAGGCTACGAGCAGTACTTC | CASSFSGGYEQYF
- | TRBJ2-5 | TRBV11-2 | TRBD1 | TGTGCCAGCAGCTTCCCGACAGGGTCGGAGACCCAGTACTTC | CASSFPTGSETQYF
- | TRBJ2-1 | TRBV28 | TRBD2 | TGTGCCAGCAGCCCCCTGGGGACTAGCGGCTCCTACAATGAGCAGTTCTTC | CASSPLGTSGSYNEQFF
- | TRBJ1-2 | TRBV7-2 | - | TGTGCCAGCAGCTTAGGAGAATCGGGGTTCCCCTATGGCTACACCTTC | CASSLGESGFPYGYTF
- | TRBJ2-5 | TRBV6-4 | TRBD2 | TGTGCCGCACAAAGCGGGGCGCAAGAGACCCAGTACTTC | CAAQSGAQETQYF
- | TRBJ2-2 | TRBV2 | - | TGTGCCAGCAGTGATGGTAGCTGGTCCGGGGAGCTGTTTTTT | CASSDGSWSGELFF
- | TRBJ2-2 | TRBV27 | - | TGTGCCAGCAGTACTTTTCGACCGAACACCGGGGAGCTGTTTTTT | CASSTFRPNTGELFF
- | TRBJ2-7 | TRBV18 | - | TGTGCCAGCTCACCGCTAATCGGGGGTTCCAACTACGAGCAGTACTTC | CASSPLIGGSNYEQYF
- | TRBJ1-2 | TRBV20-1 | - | TGCAGTGCCCCCGAGGGCATCAACTATGGCTACACCTTC | CSAPEGINYGYTF
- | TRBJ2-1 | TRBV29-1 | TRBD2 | TGCAGCGTTGAAAGGCCCACTAGCGATGAGCAGTTCTTC | CSVERPTSDEQFF
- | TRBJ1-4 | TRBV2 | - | TGTGCCAGCAGTGAGCACGGGGGGGCAAGGAATGAAAAACTGTTTTTT | CASSEHGGARNEKLFF
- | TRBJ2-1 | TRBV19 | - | TGTGCCAGTAGTATAGTAGAGACAGAGCAGTTCTTC | CASSIVETEQFF
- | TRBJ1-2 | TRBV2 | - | TGTGCCAGCAGGGACAACCGTCCGGGAGGCTACACCTTC | CASRDNRPGGYTF
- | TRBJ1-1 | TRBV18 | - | TGTGCCAGCTCACCCCGACAGGCTATGAACACTGAAGCTTTCTTT | CASSPRQAMNTEAFF
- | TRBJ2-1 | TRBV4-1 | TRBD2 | TGCGCCAGCAGCCAAGAGACGACGGGAGGGCCCTACAATGAGCAGTTCTTC | CASSQETTGGPYNEQFF
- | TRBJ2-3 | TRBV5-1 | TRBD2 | TGCGCCAGCAGCCCCCTAGCGGGAGGGACAGATACGCAGTATTTT | CASSPLAGGTDTQYF
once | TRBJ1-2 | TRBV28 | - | TGTGCCGTCGGGGGCGGTGACTATGCCTACACCTTC | CAVGGGDYAYTF
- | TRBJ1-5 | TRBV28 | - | TGTGCCAGCAGTCAGGGGTCTAGGCAGCCCCAGCATTTT | CASSQGSRQPQHF